In its sample, the clone carrying this T cell receptor beta chain was seen once. This sample includes further DNA sequences coding for the same CDR3. CDR1 is SGHTA, CDR2 FQGNSA, per germline. V gave up 5 bases and J gave up 6 bases; unmatched junction bases: 4. CDR3 length: 13 residues. Repertoires were generated with immunoSEQ multiplex PCR, while TCRdb's copy carries only in-frame clones and drops some. The repertoire holds about 220,000 clones, with 85% to 95% as singletons. This record comes from a study of control samples from healthy donors and cancer patients. The receptor was isolated from a man in his forties or fifties in good health. The J gene is TRBJ1-5, the V gene TRBV7-2; TRBD1 matches 7 bases. Sequencing input: blood. In DNA, the CDR3 is TGTGCCAGCAGCGAGAACAGGGGTCAGCCCCAGCATTTT. This gives the protein CASSENRGQPQHF.